Included here is one T cell receptor beta chain sequence, with context. Its antigen is not identified. The data were produced by immunoSEQ multiplex PCR, yet TCRdb's version contains in-frame clones alone and is incomplete. The sample includes about 27,000 clones, 88% of them seen just once. The sample comes from a study of OX40 agonist ivuxolimab in advanced cancers. Study context: Prior therapy, whether anti-PD-1, anti-PD-L1 or anti-CTLA-4, was allowed, and approximately 37% had some. The study's findings and limits: Among the lowest levels of clonal expansion were found in partial responders at 0.1-3.0 mg/kg.

CDR1 is SGHTA, CDR2 FQGNSA, per germline. Losses at the gene ends were 4 bases for V and 8 bases for J; bases not matched to a gene: 5. There are 15 residues in the CDR3. This chain joins TRBV7-2 and TRBJ2-1; 13 bases align to TRBD2. The sequencing used CD4+ or CD8+ T cells sorted from blood, collected in a trial of the OX40 agonist ivuxolimab. The source is an adult with an advanced solid tumor such as melanoma, head and neck, liver or kidney cancer. CDR3 DNA sequence: TGTGCCAGCAGCTCGACTAGCGGGAGGTATGATGAGCAGTTCTTC. Translation gives CASSSTSGRYDEQFF.